This TCR beta chain was recorded in a study of STAT5B mutations in CD4+ large granular lymphocyte leukemia. This clone was picked up a small number of times. From germline, CDR1 is KGHSH and CDR2 LQKENI. J lost 5 bases, V lost 1 base, and 3 bases had no gene match. The CDR3 covers 15 residues. The protocol was immunoSEQ multiplex PCR, while the TCRdb copy is restricted to in-frame clones and leaves out a portion. This sample yields under 50,000 clones, of which about 80% are seen a single time; roughly 0.35% belongs to the top ten. The gene calls are TRBV18 and TRBJ2-1; 9 nucleotides agree with TRBD2. The sample comprised CD4+ T cells from blood buffy coats. This receptor was identified in a human donor in good health. In DNA form, the CDR3 reads TGTGCCAGCTCACCACAGCGGGAGGAGCACAATGAGCAGTTCTTC. It encodes CASSPQREEHNEQFF.